Described below is a single T cell receptor beta chain sequence and its context. Assay: immunoSEQ multiplex PCR; the TCRdb copy retains only in-frame clones and omits some. The repertoire holds about 230,000 clones, with approximately 91% as singletons. V shed 7 bases and J 1 base; nucleotides not matched to a gene: 3. CDR1 and CDR2 (germline): MNHEY, SVGAGI. The CDR3 sequence is 14 residues long. This sample was taken from a study of blood T cell repertoires in COVID-19. V gene TRBV6-5 combines with J gene TRBJ1-4; 7 nucleotides match TRBD1. The sample taken for sequencing was peripheral blood. This receptor was obtained from a woman aged 55-69 years with acute or convalescent COVID-19. The CDR3 DNA is TGTGCCAGCACTAGGGGGCTAACTAATGAAAAACTGTTTTTT. This gives the protein CASTRGLTNEKLFF.